The clone carrying this T cell receptor (beta chain) was counted at least ten times. No antigen is known for it. Each TCR beta library was made by quantitative 5'-RACE that incorporated molecular barcodes. Each CDR3 protein is one row after TCRdb ran MiXCR on the 5' RACE reads. The data show about 300,000 distinct CDR3 sequences, under 14% seen once. These data come from a study of CD8 T cells in ankylosing spondylitis. Notes on the study in general: Reactive arthritis synovial fluid and blood previously showed some of these motif variants. Seemingly characteristic of ankylosing spondylitis blood was a TCR beta motif consisting of about 8 highly homologous variants.

The CDR3 covers 16 residues. Unmatched junction bases numbered 10, after V lost 5 bases and J lost 7 bases. Germline CDR1 is DFQATT and CDR2 is SNEGSKA (reference sequence). The specimen sequenced was blood, either unsorted or a sorted T cell fraction (not recorded which). The gene calls are TRBV20-1 and TRBJ2-3, with 15 bases aligning to TRBD2. The sequence derives from a female donor with ankylosing spondylitis or in good health (not recorded which). The CDR3 DNA sequence: TGCAGTGCTCTGGGACTAGCGGGGGGACCCTCAAATACGCAGTATTTT. It translates to CSALGLAGGPSNTQYF.